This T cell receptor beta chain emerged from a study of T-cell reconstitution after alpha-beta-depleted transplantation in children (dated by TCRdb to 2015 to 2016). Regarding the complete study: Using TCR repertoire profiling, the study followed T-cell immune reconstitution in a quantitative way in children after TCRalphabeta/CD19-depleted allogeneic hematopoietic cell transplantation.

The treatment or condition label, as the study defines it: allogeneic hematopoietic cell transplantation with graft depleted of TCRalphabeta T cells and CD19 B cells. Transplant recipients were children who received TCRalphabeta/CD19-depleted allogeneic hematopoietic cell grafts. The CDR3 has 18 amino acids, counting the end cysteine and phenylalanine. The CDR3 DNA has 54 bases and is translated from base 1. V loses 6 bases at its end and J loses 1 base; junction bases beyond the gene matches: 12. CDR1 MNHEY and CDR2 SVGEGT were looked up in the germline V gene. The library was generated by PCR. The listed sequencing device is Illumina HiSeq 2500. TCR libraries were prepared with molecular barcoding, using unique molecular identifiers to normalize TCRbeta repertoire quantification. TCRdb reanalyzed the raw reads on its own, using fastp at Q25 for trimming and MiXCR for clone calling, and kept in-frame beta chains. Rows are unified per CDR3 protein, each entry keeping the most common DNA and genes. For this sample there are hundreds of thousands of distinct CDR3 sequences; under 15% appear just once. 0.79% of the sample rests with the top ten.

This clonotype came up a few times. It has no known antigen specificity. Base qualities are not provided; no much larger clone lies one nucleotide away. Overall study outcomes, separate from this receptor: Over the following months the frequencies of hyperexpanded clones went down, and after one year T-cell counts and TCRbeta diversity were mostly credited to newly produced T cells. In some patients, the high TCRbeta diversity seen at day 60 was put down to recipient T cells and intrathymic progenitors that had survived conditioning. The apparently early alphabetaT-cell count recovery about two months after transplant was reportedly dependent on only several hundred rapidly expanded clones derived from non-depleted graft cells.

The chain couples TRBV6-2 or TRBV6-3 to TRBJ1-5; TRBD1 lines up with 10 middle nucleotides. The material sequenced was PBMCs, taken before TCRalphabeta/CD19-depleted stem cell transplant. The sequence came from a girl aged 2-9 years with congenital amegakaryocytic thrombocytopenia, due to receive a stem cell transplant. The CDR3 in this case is CASSLPGTGVESNQPQHF. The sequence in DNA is TGTGCCAGCAGCTTACCCGGGACAGGGGTTGAAAGCAATCAGCCCCAGCATTTT.